The clone carrying this TCR beta chain is a singleton in its sample. The entry originates in a study of cytomegalovirus exposure and HLA in healthy donors. Germline values: CDR1 KGHSH, CDR2 LQKENI. The V gene lost 3 bases and the J gene lost 3 bases, with 11 bases spanning the gap. The CDR3 is 15 residues long. 13 Jbeta primers and 60 Vbeta primers were used for the PCR. Sequenced by immunoSEQ multiplex PCR; TCRdb stores in-frame clones only, minus some. The sample includes 200,000 to 250,000 clones, 75% to 90% of them seen just once. The sequence was collected from a woman between 40 and 55 years old in good health and CMV-seronegative. Sequenced: PBMCs. This chain uses TRBV18 with TRBJ1-4; TRBD1 might be the D (6 bases). The CDR3 spells CASSPFGQPNEKLFF. As DNA, the CDR3 is TGTGCCAGCTCACCTTTTGGACAGCCTAATGAAAAACTGTTTTTT.